This T cell receptor (beta chain) originates from a study of blood T cell repertoires in COVID-19. Overall study context: The study drew acute and convalescent COVID-19 samples from the United States, Italy and Spain. From T cells, B-cell-depleted T cells, or PBMCs came the material, which was cDNA or gDNA.

Assay used: immunoSEQ multiplex PCR; TCRdb lists only in-frame clones, some missing. The profile shows some 200,000 clones, roughly 90% of them singletons. Adults between about 18 and 89 years of age took part from 24 US areas. The study counted Cohort 3 donors as recovered given two negative PCRs, clearance, or symptom resolution. The source material was PBMCs or T cells enriched from blood (not recorded which). The TCR comes from a woman under 30 who had recovered from COVID-19.

The CDR3 nucleotides are TGTGCCAGCAGCCAAGGGCTAGCGGGGGTCCGAACCGGGGAGCTGTTTTTT. Its protein is CASSQGLAGVRTGELFF. This chain joins TRBV3-1 (or the pseudogene TRBV3-2) and TRBJ2-2, with 10 nucleotides matching TRBD2. The germline V gene encodes CDR1 LGHDT and CDR2 YNNKEL (reference sequence). The CDR3 extends over 17 amino acids. The J segment lost 5 bases and the V segment lost 1 base, leaving 7 bases of the junction unmatched.